The text below deals with one T cell receptor (beta chain). This entry belongs to a study of blood T cell repertoires in COVID-19. Study overall: The analysed material was cDNA or gDNA that came from T cells, B-cell-depleted T cells, or PBMCs.

TCRdb's table, derived via immunoSEQ multiplex PCR, lists solely in-frame clones and lacks some. Of more than 100,000 clones listed, over 65% are singletons. Sequencing input: peripheral blood. This sequence was found in a woman aged 70 to 79 with acute or convalescent COVID-19.

CDR3 nucleotide sequence: TGTGCCAGCAGTCAAATAGGAGGCCCCTACAATGAGCAGTTCTTC. Translated: CASSQIGGPYNEQFF. The V and J genes are TRBV6-5 and TRBJ2-1; D possibly corresponds to TRBD2 (5 bases). Germline CDR1 reads MNHEY; CDR2 reads SVGAGI. The ends were cut back, 5 bases at V and 2 bases at J, with 13 bases in the middle. The CDR3 contains 15 residues.